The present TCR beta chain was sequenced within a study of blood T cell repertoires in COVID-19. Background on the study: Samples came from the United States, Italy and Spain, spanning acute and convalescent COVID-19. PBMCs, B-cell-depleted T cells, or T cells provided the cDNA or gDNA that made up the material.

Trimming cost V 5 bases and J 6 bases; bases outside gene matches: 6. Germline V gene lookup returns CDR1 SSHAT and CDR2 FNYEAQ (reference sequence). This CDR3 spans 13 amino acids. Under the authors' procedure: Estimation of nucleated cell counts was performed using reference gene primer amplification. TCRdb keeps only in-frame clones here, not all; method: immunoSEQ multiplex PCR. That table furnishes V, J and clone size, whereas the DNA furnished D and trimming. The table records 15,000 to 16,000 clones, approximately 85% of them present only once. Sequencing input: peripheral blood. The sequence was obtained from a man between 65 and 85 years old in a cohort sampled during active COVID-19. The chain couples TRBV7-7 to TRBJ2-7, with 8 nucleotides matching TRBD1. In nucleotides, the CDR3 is TGTGCCAGCAGCGTGGACAGGGTTGGCGAGCAGTACTTC. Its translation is CASSVDRVGEQYF.